This is a list of T cell receptor beta chains from one sample in a study of T-cell memory formation after mild COVID-19. MiXCR was run by TCRdb on the 5' RACE reads, yielding one entry per CDR3 protein. The sample holds just over 150,000 distinct CDR3 sequences, 25% to 40% seen once. Sequenced sample: PBMCs or a T cell subset sorted from them (not recorded which). The receptors shown here come from an adult woman who had mild COVID-19 (a few samples of this study predate the infection). Cell type and time point are not known. Both conserved end residues are part of each CDR3. Only some rows state a clone size, as once, few, many or a class for expanded clones.

clone_size: many
j_call: TRBJ2-1
v_call: TRBV7-2
cdr3_aa: CASSLAGAYNEQFF

clone_size: few
j_call: TRBJ2-7
v_call: TRBV15
cdr3_aa: CATSRNPGHLIGAYEQYF

clone_size: .
j_call: TRBJ1-2
v_call: TRBV5-5
cdr3_aa: CASTPGTAGYGYTF

clone_size: few
j_call: TRBJ2-5
v_call: TRBV10-3
cdr3_aa: CAISEVGEETQYF

clone_size: few
j_call: TRBJ2-3
v_call: TRBV15
cdr3_aa: CATSRLPGLATDTQYF

clone_size: few
j_call: TRBJ2-2
v_call: TRBV7-2
cdr3_aa: CASSLASGGSLGGELFF

clone_size: few
j_call: TRBJ2-5
v_call: TRBV29-1
cdr3_aa: CSVEAGASETQYF

clone_size: .
j_call: TRBJ2-2
v_call: TRBV5-5
cdr3_aa: CASSLAPNTGELFF

clone_size: .
j_call: TRBJ1-3
v_call: TRBV12-3/TRBV12-4
cdr3_aa: CASSGGTGSGNTIYF

clone_size: once
j_call: TRBJ2-2
v_call: TRBV20-1
cdr3_aa: CSARDLGRSAGELFF

clone_size: many
j_call: TRBJ2-1
v_call: TRBV12-3/TRBV12-4
cdr3_aa: CASSSGLINEQFF

clone_size: .
j_call: TRBJ2-7
v_call: TRBV11-2
cdr3_aa: CASSLGQTSGVPYEQYF

clone_size: .
j_call: TRBJ2-1
v_call: TRBV28
cdr3_aa: CASSSNLSGRSSSYNEQFF

clone_size: few
j_call: TRBJ1-3
v_call: TRBV7-2
cdr3_aa: CASSRPQGGWSGNTIYF

clone_size: few
j_call: TRBJ2-6
v_call: TRBV5-1
cdr3_aa: CASSLGGSGDSGANVLTF

clone_size: .
j_call: TRBJ1-5
v_call: TRBV4-3
cdr3_aa: CASSQDQQGDQPQHF

clone_size: .
j_call: TRBJ2-3
v_call: TRBV4-1
cdr3_aa: CASSQDRGADTQYF

clone_size: .
j_call: TRBJ1-2
v_call: TRBV11-2
cdr3_aa: CASSRTAPQGPNYGYTF

clone_size: .
j_call: TRBJ1-1
v_call: TRBV12-3/TRBV12-4
cdr3_aa: CASSFQDGNTEAFF

clone_size: few
j_call: TRBJ2-7
v_call: TRBV12-3/TRBV12-4
cdr3_aa: CASSYTGGEQYF

clone_size: .
j_call: TRBJ1-5
v_call: TRBV7-8
cdr3_aa: CASSLDTGNQPQHF

clone_size: many
j_call: TRBJ1-1
v_call: TRBV20-1
cdr3_aa: CSARSRGRGTEAFF

clone_size: .
j_call: TRBJ2-3
v_call: TRBV4-1
cdr3_aa: CASSQGLRGLSTDTQYF

clone_size: few
j_call: TRBJ2-3
v_call: TRBV4-1
cdr3_aa: CASSQGQGDTQYF

clone_size: .
j_call: TRBJ2-1
v_call: TRBV7-3
cdr3_aa: CASSLTGPGTPEFF

clone_size: .
j_call: TRBJ1-5
v_call: TRBV10-3
cdr3_aa: CAISEEPSNQPQHF

clone_size: .
j_call: TRBJ1-2
v_call: TRBV20-1
cdr3_aa: CSAETGSMNGYTF

clone_size: .
j_call: TRBJ2-1
v_call: TRBV6-2/TRBV6-3
cdr3_aa: CASSKPPGRVFHNEQFF

clone_size: few
j_call: TRBJ2-6
v_call: TRBV24-1
cdr3_aa: CATSDRTVAGANVLTF

clone_size: few
j_call: TRBJ2-1
v_call: TRBV4-3
cdr3_aa: CASSQDSLGAYSYNEQFF

clone_size: .
j_call: TRBJ1-2
v_call: TRBV3-1
cdr3_aa: CASFGGLDGYTF

clone_size: .
j_call: TRBJ2-7
v_call: TRBV20-1
cdr3_aa: CSARLPGRGPYEQYF

clone_size: .
j_call: TRBJ2-1
v_call: TRBV15
cdr3_aa: CATMRGTYNEQFF

clone_size: .
j_call: TRBJ2-1
v_call: TRBV5-1
cdr3_aa: CASSTSSGSGQPSSYNEQFF

clone_size: .
j_call: TRBJ1-2
v_call: TRBV6-5
cdr3_aa: CASRLFEGCTF

clone_size: .
j_call: TRBJ1-5
v_call: TRBV20-1
cdr3_aa: CSAVEIPTSGVHQPQHF

clone_size: .
j_call: TRBJ1-2
v_call: TRBV6-5
cdr3_aa: CASRRTPGQGAGGYTF

clone_size: .
j_call: TRBJ1-2
v_call: TRBV7-3
cdr3_aa: CASSLISTNRGSEGYTF

clone_size: .
j_call: TRBJ2-7
v_call: TRBV7-2
cdr3_aa: CASSPTSGRLGEQYF

clone_size: few
j_call: TRBJ2-2
v_call: TRBV9
cdr3_aa: CASSVNAGELFF

clone_size: .
j_call: TRBJ2-1
v_call: TRBV5-1
cdr3_aa: CASSIRQDSYNEQFF

clone_size: .
j_call: TRBJ2-2
v_call: TRBV9
cdr3_aa: CASSPGTSSSGELFF

clone_size: few
j_call: TRBJ1-6
v_call: TRBV7-9
cdr3_aa: CASSLPGDSPLHF

clone_size: few
j_call: TRBJ2-7
v_call: TRBV20-1
cdr3_aa: CSARTDAGSYEQYF

clone_size: .
j_call: TRBJ2-1
v_call: TRBV20-1
cdr3_aa: CSARDAETGLDEQFF

clone_size: few
j_call: TRBJ1-3
v_call: TRBV12-3/TRBV12-4
cdr3_aa: CASSPTTPGNTIYF

clone_size: few
j_call: TRBJ2-5
v_call: TRBV7-7
cdr3_aa: CASSPRQGRGETQYF

clone_size: few
j_call: TRBJ2-5
v_call: TRBV27
cdr3_aa: CASQLAGGETQYF

clone_size: .
j_call: TRBJ1-2
v_call: TRBV5-1
cdr3_aa: CASSSLAGSQRGYTF

clone_size: .
j_call: TRBJ2-2
v_call: TRBV25-1
cdr3_aa: CASSAPTDGGELFF

clone_size: few
j_call: TRBJ1-2
v_call: TRBV7-8
cdr3_aa: CASSVAGGGGYTF

clone_size: few
j_call: TRBJ1-2
v_call: TRBV9
cdr3_aa: CASSVIGRWEDGYTF